This is a list of T cell receptor beta chains from one sample in a study of blood T cell repertoires in COVID-19. TCRdb's table, derived via immunoSEQ multiplex PCR, lists solely in-frame clones and lacks some. This table has almost 200,000 clones, around 89% appearing once. Specimen: PBMCs or T cells enriched from blood (not recorded which). All receptors derive from a woman aged 18-29 years who had recovered from COVID-19. Both conserved end residues are part of each CDR3. Fields, in order: J gene, clone size, V gene, D gene, CDR3 DNA, CDR3 protein. The D gene is left open where the match is weak. Only part of the rows carry a size: once, few, many, or a class if the clone is expanded.

TRBJ1-1 | - | TRBV6-5 | TRBD1 | TGTGCCAGCATTCACAGGGGAGACACTGAAGCTTTCTTT | CASIHRGDTEAFF
TRBJ1-2 | - | TRBV11-2 | - | TGTGCCAGCAGCTTAGATCATGGTGTTGGGAGCCGCTATGGCTACACCTTC | CASSLDHGVGSRYGYTF
TRBJ2-7 | - | TRBV6-5 | - | TGTGCCACCGTGAAGGGGTTTCCCTACGAGCAGTACTTC | CATVKGFPYEQYF
TRBJ1-1 | - | TRBV3-1/TRBV3-2 | - | TGTGCCAGCAGCCAGACCCTATCCGCGGGGAACACTGAAGCTTTCTTT | CASSQTLSAGNTEAFF
TRBJ2-5 | - | TRBV18 | TRBD1 | TGTGCCAGCTCACCGGACAGGGGGAATCAAGAGACCCAGTACTTC | CASSPDRGNQETQYF
TRBJ1-2 | - | TRBV2 | - | TGTGCCAGCAGTGAAGTTATCGGCTACACCTTC | CASSEVIGYTF
TRBJ1-1 | - | TRBV7-2 | - | TGTGCCAGCAGCTTAGCTGAGGGTCGGGCTTTCTTT | CASSLAEGRAFF
TRBJ2-7 | once | TRBV18 | TRBD1 | TGTGCCAGCTCTGCGGGACAGGGTCCCTACGAGCAGTACTTC | CASSAGQGPYEQYF
TRBJ2-7 | - | TRBV6-5 | TRBD1 | TGTGCCAGCAGTTTCGGACAGGGACGATCCTACGAGCAGTACTTC | CASSFGQGRSYEQYF
TRBJ1-2 | - | TRBV28 | - | TGTGCCAGCAGCTACTCCCAAGCCAGGGATTATGGCTACACCTTC | CASSYSQARDYGYTF
TRBJ2-6 | few | TRBV27 | TRBD1 | TGTGCCAGCAGTTTGGGGACAGCAAGCGCTGGGGCCAACGTCCTGACTTTC | CASSLGTASAGANVLTF